Following are 26 T cell receptor beta chains from one sample sequenced in a study of blood T cell repertoires in COVID-19. Data came from immunoSEQ multiplex PCR; TCRdb stores just in-frame clones and leaves some out. This table holds approximately 330,000 clones, 88% found once. Sequencing was performed on peripheral blood. The receptors here all came from a woman between 50 and 59 years old with active or convalescent COVID-19.

This clone came up once. V is TRBV6-5 and J is TRBJ1-5, with 8 bases that match TRBD1. Germline values: CDR1 MNHEY, CDR2 SVGAGI. The CDR3 is 14 amino acids. V dropped 6 bases and J dropped 2; count of bases not matched to a gene: 3. CDR3 in DNA: TGTGCCAGCAGGGGACAGGACGGCAATCAGCCCCAGCATTTT. As protein: CASRGQDGNQPQHF.

In DNA form, the CDR3 reads TGTGCCAGCAGTAACCCTCCGGACAGGTGGAACACTGAAGCTTTCTTT. Translation: CASSNPPDRWNTEAFF. V usage is TRBV6-2 or TRBV6-3 and J usage is TRBJ1-1; 7 bases agree with TRBD1. The germline CDR1 and CDR2 sequences are MNHEY and SVGEGT. The CDR3 runs 16 residues. Trimming removed 5 bases from V and 1 base from J; junction bases left unmatched: 10.

Written as DNA, the CDR3 is TGTGCCAGCAGCCAGGGAGCGGGTTACTACGAGCAGTACTTC. This encodes CASSQGAGYYEQYF. The chain has TRBV7-2 and TRBJ2-7; possibly TRBD2 for D (6 bases). Trimming shortened V by 5 bases and J by 3 bases, and 14 bases separated the two germline ends. This CDR3 has 14 residues. Germline V gives CDR1 SGHTA, CDR2 FQGNSA.

This clone occurred once. The CDR3 DNA reads as TGCAGTGCTAGTGTCCTAGAGAACACTGAAGCTTTCTTT. Amino acids: CSASVLENTEAFF. This chain joins TRBV20-1 and TRBJ1-1, with D uncertain. CDR3 size: 13 residues. Between the trimmed V and J ends, which lost 3 bases and 1 base, there was a span of 9 bases. CDR1 is DFQATT, CDR2 SNEGSKA, per germline (reference sequence).

The rearrangement joins TRBV5-1 to TRBJ2-1, with 13 bases aligning to TRBD2. Trimming took 5 bases from V and 8 from J; bases not matched to a gene: 7. The length of the CDR3 is 15 residues. In germline, CDR1 is SGHRS, CDR2 YFSETQ. In nucleotides, the CDR3 is TGCGCCAGCAGGACTACTAGCGGGGGGGCCCATGAGCAGTTCTTC. Amino acids: CASRTTSGGAHEQFF.

The chain carries TRBV4-2 and TRBJ1-6, with TRBD1 matching 8 bases. Germline lookup yields CDR1 LGHNA and CDR2 YNFKEQ. Trimming removed 0 bases from V and 7 bases from J; junction bases left unmatched: 5. The CDR3 has 16 amino acids. The CDR3, as DNA: TGTGCCAGCAGCCAAGATCCACAGGGGGGAAATTCACCCCTCCACTTT. This encodes CASSQDPQGGNSPLHF.

This clone was counted between two and nine times. This rearrangement joins TRBV4-2 to TRBJ1-5, with D unclear. The CDR3 consists of 13 residues. V shed 0 bases and J shed 11 bases, with 11 bases lying between them. Germline V gene data show CDR1 as LGHNA and CDR2 as YNFKEQ. The CDR3 here is CASSQEEWAAQHF. CDR3 nucleotide sequence: TGTGCCAGCAGCCAAGAGGAATGGGCAGCCCAGCATTTT.

The V call is TRBV5-1, the J call TRBJ1-1; D is uncertain. Trimming stripped 1 base from V and 4 bases from J, with 17 bases between. The germline V gene has CDR1 SGHRS and CDR2 YFSETQ. This CDR3 comprises 16 residues. The CDR3 nucleotides are TGCGCCAGCAGCTTGAATGTATACGGACTAGGCACTGAAGCTTTCTTT. Residues: CASSLNVYGLGTEAFF.

The rearrangement uses TRBV13 and TRBJ2-7, with D possibly TRBD1 on 6 matching bases. Germline V gene data show CDR1 as PRHDT and CDR2 as FYEKMQ (reference sequence). Between the trimmed V and J ends, which lost 5 bases and 3 bases, there was a span of 17 bases. The CDR3 sequence is 15 residues long. The CDR3: CASSSVPGQDYEQYF. The CDR3 DNA is TGTGCCAGCAGCAGCGTCCCGGGACAAGACTACGAGCAGTACTTC.

This clone is a singleton in its sample. The gene calls are TRBV7-8 and TRBJ1-1, with 8 bases identical to TRBD1. The CDR3 length is 14 residues. Germline lookup yields CDR1 SGHVS and CDR2 FQNEAQ. J was trimmed by 4 bases and V by 5 bases; bases with no gene match: 6. The CDR3 DNA follows: TGTGCCAGCAGCCCAGGGGGCCTGGGCACTGAAGCTTTCTTT. It codes for CASSPGGLGTEAFF. Looking up the rest from reference TRBV7-8 and TRBJ1-1 gives the full variable domain: GAGVSQSPRYKVAKRGQDVALRCDPISGHVSLFWYQQALGQGPEFLTYFQNEAQLDKSGLPSDRFFAERPEGSVSTLKIQRTQQEDSAVYLCASSPGGLGTEAFFGQGTRLTVV.

This chain links TRBV6-6 with TRBJ1-6; TRBD1 might be the D (5 bases). Trimming took off 5 bases at V and 9 bases at J, with 8 bases between the two ends. CDR1 is MNHNY, CDR2 SVGAGI, per germline (reference sequence). The CDR3 sequence is 12 residues long. This chain's CDR3 is CASSTGVSPLHF. CDR3 nucleotides: TGTGCCAGCAGTACAGGAGTTTCACCCCTCCACTTT.

The J gene is TRBJ1-2, the V gene TRBV7-2, with D perhaps TRBD1 (5 bases). This CDR3 has 14 residues. Germline V gene data show CDR1 as SGHTA and CDR2 as FQGNSA. V was pared by 3 bases and J by 4 bases, with 12 bases between. The CDR3 is CASSFDSGGYGYTF. As DNA, the CDR3 is TGTGCCAGCAGCTTCGACAGTGGCGGCTATGGCTACACCTTC.

The gene calls are TRBV3-1 (or the pseudogene TRBV3-2) and TRBJ2-3; D gene uncertain. Trimming shortened V by 2 bases and J by 5 bases, and 2 bases separated the two germline ends. This CDR3 contains 11 residues. Per the germline V gene, CDR1 is LGHDT and CDR2 is YNNKEL (reference sequence). CDR3 DNA sequence: TGTGCCAGCAGCCAACGAGATACGCAGTATTTT. It encodes CASSQRDTQYF.

The rearrangement uses TRBV5-4 and TRBJ1-3, with 9 positions matching TRBD1. Germline V lookup: CDR1 SGHNT, CDR2 YYREEE (reference sequence). The CDR3 is 17 amino acids. With 2 bases clipped from V and 0 bases from J, the junction kept 6 bases outside the gene matches. CDR3 sequence (DNA): TGTGCCAGCAGCTTTGACAGGGGGATGAGCTCTGGAAACACCATATATTTT. Its protein product is CASSFDRGMSSGNTIYF.

The chain carries TRBV27 and TRBJ2-4; D is possibly TRBD2 (6 bases). The germline V gene encodes CDR1 MNHEY and CDR2 SMNVEV (reference sequence). The CDR3 is 13 residues long. With 5 bases removed from V and 9 bases from J, the gap between germline ends came to 14 bases. CDR3: CASSPRLGSIQYF. The CDR3 coding sequence is TGTGCCAGCAGTCCCCGACTAGGAAGCATTCAGTACTTC.

CDR3 nucleotides: TGTGCCAGTAGCGGGGGACAGGGAGTGAATCAGCCCCAGCATTTT. The encoded protein is CASSGGQGVNQPQHF. The chain carries TRBV19 and TRBJ1-5; 9 bases match TRBD1. The CDR3 consists of 15 residues. Germline V lookup: CDR1 LNHDA, CDR2 SQIVND (reference sequence). V shed 6 bases and J 4 bases; nucleotides not matched to a gene: 7.

The chain couples TRBV28 to TRBJ1-1; possibly TRBD1 for D (5 bases). The CDR3 runs 15 residues. Germline CDR1 reads MDHEN; CDR2 reads SYDVKM. Trimming took 7 bases from V and 3 from J, leaving 18 bases between them. The CDR3 loop is CASTEPGLGYTEAFF. CDR3 sequence (DNA): TGTGCCAGCACCGAACCGGGACTCGGATACACTGAAGCTTTCTTT.

The genes are TRBV4-1 and TRBJ1-5; 8 bases match TRBD1. Per the germline V gene, CDR1 is MGHRA and CDR2 is YSYEKL. The V gene end was trimmed by 3 bases and the J gene end by 4 bases; junction bases not matched to a gene: 8. CDR3 length equals 16 residues. The DNA of the CDR3 is TGCGCCAGCAGCCAGGCAGACAGGGGCGGGAATCAGCCCCAGCATTTT. Translating gives CASSQADRGGNQPQHF.

The genes are TRBV29-1 and TRBJ1-2, with a possible D match to TRBD1 (5 bases). CDR3 length equals 13 residues. Looked up from germline, CDR1 is SQVTM and CDR2 is ANQGSEA. Trimming cost V 4 bases and J 6 bases, with 15 bases left between them. CDR3 in amino acids: CSVGAGGEDGYTF. For the CDR3, the DNA is TGCAGCGTTGGTGCCGGGGGTGAGGATGGCTACACCTTC.

The rearrangement links TRBV5-1 to TRBJ2-7; possible D gene TRBD2, 6 bases. The CDR3 spans 12 residues. The germline V gene encodes CDR1 SGHRS and CDR2 YFSETQ. Trimming pared 5 bases from V and 7 bases from J, leaving 13 bases between. The CDR3 loop is CASSRAGREQYF. The CDR3 DNA is TGCGCCAGCAGTCGGGCGGGGAGGGAGCAGTACTTC.

This clone was observed once. The chain combines TRBV27 with TRBJ1-3; a possible D gene is TRBD1 (5 bases). Trimming cost V 5 bases and J 2 bases, with 16 bases left between them. CDR1 is MNHEY, CDR2 SMNVEV, per germline (reference sequence). The CDR3 length is 16 residues. This CDR3 is CASSEIGASPGNTIYF. The CDR3 nucleotides read TGTGCCAGCAGTGAGATAGGGGCCTCTCCTGGAAACACCATATATTTT.

This chain links TRBV28 with TRBJ2-7; 7 nucleotides align to TRBD1. The V gene end was trimmed by 6 bases and the J gene end by 7 bases; junction bases not matched to a gene: 9. This CDR3 is 13 amino acids long. Germline-derived CDR1 and CDR2 are MDHEN and SYDVKM. The CDR3 DNA reads as TGTGCCAGCAGCTCAGGGACAGTGGGAGAGCAGTACTTC. The encoded protein is CASSSGTVGEQYF.

The chain links TRBV6-6 to TRBJ1-1, with unresolved D. This CDR3 comprises 13 residues. Deletions cut 7 bases from V and 0 bases from J, with 9 bases between. Germline V gives CDR1 MNHNY, CDR2 SVGAGI (reference sequence). The CDR3 bases are TGTGCCAGCACCACACGGGTGAACACTGAAGCTTTCTTT. This sequence encodes CASTTRVNTEAFF.

The chain is built from TRBV4-2 and TRBJ2-7; tentative D call: TRBD2 (5 bases). Trimming took off 0 bases at V and 3 bases at J, with 9 bases between the two ends. The CDR3 extends over 14 amino acids. Per the germline V gene, CDR1 is LGHNA and CDR2 is YNFKEQ. The CDR3 loop is CASSQEGAVYEQYF. For the CDR3, the DNA is TGTGCCAGCAGCCAAGAAGGAGCGGTCTACGAGCAGTACTTC.

The chain combines TRBV19 with TRBJ1-3; D perhaps matches TRBD1 (6 bases). The V gene's germline CDR1 is LNHDA and CDR2 SQIVND (reference sequence). The CDR3 totals 17 residues. With 3 bases removed from V and 2 bases from J, the gap between germline ends came to 17 bases. The DNA of the CDR3 is TGTGCCAGTAGTATCTCCCTCGGACAGAGACCTGGAAACACCATATATTTT. This gives the protein CASSISLGQRPGNTIYF.

This chain links TRBV11-3 with TRBJ1-1; 7 bases are shared with TRBD1. Germline trimming cut 3 bases from V and 3 bases from J; bases unmatched to any gene: 1. The CDR3 runs to 13 residues. Germline CDR1 and CDR2: SGHNT and YENEEA. The CDR3 spells CASSLGQHTEAFF. In DNA, the CDR3 is TGTGCCAGCAGCTTGGGACAGCACACTGAAGCTTTCTTT.